This TCR beta chain was documented in a study of T cell responses to AZD1222 COVID-19 vaccine (dated by TCRdb to about 2021). The study in broad terms: TCR sequencing was performed for about 250 trial participants, of whom around 200 were given two doses of AZD1222 and 26 were given two doses of MenACWY control vaccine. Trial participants were enrolled into age subgroups of 18-55, 56-69 and 70-plus years, which contained about 150, 28 and 57 TCR-sequenced participants, respectively. The paper as a whole reports these results and caveats: Vaccine-associated CD4 TCRs spanned the whole spike protein, with dominant responses in regions 160-218 and 743-854. The 56-69-year group was small, and its depth increase did not reach significance, likely because of low power. Because no day 14 peak-response samples were available, repertoires were characterized only after the peak T cell response. Nearly half of unique spike-specific TCRs reportedly recognized epitopes outside regions mutated in the B.1.351 and B.1.1.7 variants. Participants were mostly white British, with more females than males. The authors suggested clonal diversity may have been underestimated. Spike-specific TCR breadth and depth rose significantly after two AZD1222 doses compared with day 0 and with MenACWY recipients. Only a handful of AZD1222 recipients were SARS-CoV-2 seropositive at baseline, limiting conclusions about previously exposed vaccinees.

Trimming removed 7 bases from V and 1 base from J; the gene matches leave 3 bases unexplained. CDR1 and CDR2 were assigned from the germline V gene (reference sequence) as SGHNT and YYREEE. Taken from cysteine to phenylalanine, the CDR3 has 14 residues. The CDR3 DNA has 42 bases and is translated from base 1. Read against the paper, the sample's time point label means: about 28 days (+/-7) after the second vaccine dose. AZD1222 recipients whose second dose came at about 4 weeks and those whose second dose came at about 12 weeks were combined into one group, since spike-specific TCR depth and breadth did not differ between the two schedules. Vaccinee samples were obtained from the UK trials COV001 and COV002, which included a single-blind randomized controlled phase 2/3 trial of AZD1222 (ChAdOx1 nCoV-19) in healthy adults. For TCRbeta chain sequencing, PBMC samples were collected from trial participants at day 0 and at day 28 after the second dose.

Concerning this clone: Its antigen is not yet known. One base away there is no much larger clone; base qualities are not given.

The CDR3 regions of human TCRbeta chains were subjected to immunosequencing. On the authors' methods: Repertoire TCRs were matched against a reference library of SARS-CoV-2-specific TCRs generated with the MIRA antigen-specificity platform. Breadth was defined as the fraction of unique TCRs that were SARS-CoV-2-associated, and depth was defined as the fraction of total T cells that were SARS-CoV-2-associated. Using the MIRA data, each spike-specific TCR was assigned both to the spike region to which the TCR was reactive and to a CD4 or CD8 class. Log10-transformed breadth and depth values were compared by one-way ANOVA with Sidak's multiple comparisons tests. TCRdb stores this immuneACCESS table with in-frame sequences only. Part of the clones is absent; in the studies checked, under half of the shortfall reflects unresolved V genes, and no reason is known for the rest. That table gives V, J and clone size, and the DNA gave D and trimming. The table for this sample lists 160,000 or so clones; roughly 90% of them were counted only once. Less than 1.6% of the sample belongs to the ten largest clones.

Specimen: peripheral blood, collected 28 days after the second AZD1222 dose. In this chain, TRBV5-4 is recombined with TRBJ2-2; a stretch of 8 junction bases matches TRBD2. The TCR was taken from an adult who received the AZD1222 COVID-19 vaccine. The encoded CDR3 is CASSLAGNTGELFF. In nucleotides, the sequence is TGTGCCAGCTCCCTAGCGGGGAACACCGGGGAGCTGTTTTTT. Reference TRBV5-4 and TRBJ2-2 proteins supply the regions before and after the CDR3; the full variable domain is: ETGVTQSPTHLIKTRGQQVTLRCSSQSGHNTVSWYQQALGQGPQFIFQYYREEENGRGNFPPRFSGLQFPNYSSELNVNALELDDSALYLCASSLAGNTGELFFGEGSRLTVL.